The source of this T cell receptor beta chain is a study of blood T cell repertoires in COVID-19 (dated by TCRdb to the early 2020s). Notes on the research overall: Samples covering the acute and convalescent phases of COVID-19 were provided by collaborators in the United States, Italy and Spain. The sample metadata nearly always contained a de-identified subject ID, COVID-19 status, age in years and sex. A freely available public database, intended as a resource for researchers studying the immune response to SARS-CoV-2, is where the repertoires were released. The material from the prospective study consisted of cDNA or gDNA derived from T cells, B-cell-depleted T cells, or PBMCs. The dataset comprised deeply sampled blood TCRbeta repertoires from subjects exposed to, actively infected with, or recovered from COVID-19. Samples were obtained from the ongoing ImmuneRACE study (first 160 participants) and from about 1,300 subjects provided by 6 global collaborators. Where available, HLA class I and class II types were obtained from metadata supplied by the sample provider rather than from assay-based typing.

The germline V gene gives CDR1 as ENHRY and CDR2 as SYGVKD. Germline trimming: 2 bases from V, 5 bases from J; junction bases outside gene matches: 4. Taken from cysteine to phenylalanine, the CDR3 has 15 residues. Only the CDR3 region is kept as DNA, spanning 45 bases read in frame from base 1. A remark on this clone: Which antigen it targets is not known. No much larger clone is present one base from it, and per-base qualities are unavailable.

The full study reports these points: How much clinical and demographic metadata was included differed by source and by participant, and the metadata was provided uncurated.

Each collaborating institution followed its own protocols to collect whole blood in K2EDTA tubes. For TCRbeta analysis, collaborators shipped samples as frozen whole blood, isolated PBMCs, or DNA extracted from either of those sample types. TCRbeta CDR3 regions were amplified from genomic DNA by means of the immunoSEQ Assay, a bias-controlled multiplex PCR. The paper's processing steps were these. The number of nucleated cells in each sample was estimated by amplification of reference gene primers within the assay. Sequence reads were collapsed and filtered to measure the absolute abundance of every unique TCRbeta CDR3 rearrangement. For each sample, productive Simpson clonality was calculated as the square root of Simpson's diversity index over productive rearrangements. The table was pulled from immuneACCESS by TCRdb, which kept in-frame rearrangements only. Such tables lose some clones; where checked, under half of the loss comes from unresolved V genes, and the rest has no known cause. V and J calls and clone size are as listed in that table; D and trimming were resolved from the DNA. The sample table contains about 210,000 clones; only one count was recorded for around 83% of them. The ten largest account for roughly 2.9% of the sample.

This chain is built from TRBV10-3 and TRBJ2-1; 9 junctional bases match TRBD2. This receptor was obtained from a middle-aged man with active or convalescent COVID-19. Input material: peripheral blood. The nucleotides read TGTGCCATCAGTGAGCGAGCGGGAGGTGACAATGAGCAGTTCTTC. Translation gives CAISERAGGDNEQFF.